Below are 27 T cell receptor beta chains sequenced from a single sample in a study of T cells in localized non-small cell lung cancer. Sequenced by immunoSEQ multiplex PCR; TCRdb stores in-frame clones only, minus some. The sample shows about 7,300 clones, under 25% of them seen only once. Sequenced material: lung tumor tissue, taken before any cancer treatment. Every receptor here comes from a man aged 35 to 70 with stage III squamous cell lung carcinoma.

CDR3 sequence: CASGFQTQGFSYNEQFF. In DNA form, the CDR3 reads TGTGCTAGTGGTTTTCAAACACAGGGTTTTTCCTACAATGAGCAGTTCTTC. The J gene is TRBJ2-1, the V gene TRBV12-5; D possibly corresponds to TRBD1 (6 bases). The V gene's germline CDR1 is LGHNT and CDR2 FRNRAP. The ends were cut back, 3 bases at V and 1 base at J, with 16 bases in the middle. The CDR3 loop spans 17 amino acids.

The DNA of the CDR3 is TGTGCCTGGAGTGTCCACGGTACAGGGGGCAATCAGCCCCAGCATTTT. Its protein is CAWSVHGTGGNQPQHF. The V gene is TRBV30, the J gene TRBJ1-5; 7 nucleotides agree with TRBD1. The V and J ends lost 0 bases and 2 bases, in that order; junction bases with no gene match: 7. In germline, CDR1 is GTSNPN, CDR2 SVGIG (reference sequence). This CDR3 is 16 amino acids long.

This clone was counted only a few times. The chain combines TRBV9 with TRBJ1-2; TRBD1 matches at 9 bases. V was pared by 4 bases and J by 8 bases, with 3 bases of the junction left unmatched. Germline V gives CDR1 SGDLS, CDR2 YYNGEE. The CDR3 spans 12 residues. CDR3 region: CASSRTGVGYTF. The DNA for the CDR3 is TGTGCCAGCAGCAGGACAGGGGTCGGCTACACCTTC.

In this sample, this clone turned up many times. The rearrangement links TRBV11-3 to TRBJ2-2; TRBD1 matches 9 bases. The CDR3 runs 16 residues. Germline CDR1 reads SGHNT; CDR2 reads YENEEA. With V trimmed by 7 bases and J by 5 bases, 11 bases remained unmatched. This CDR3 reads CASIPTGTGRTGELFF. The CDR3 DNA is TGTGCCAGCATCCCCACCGGGACAGGGCGGACCGGGGAGCTGTTTTTT.

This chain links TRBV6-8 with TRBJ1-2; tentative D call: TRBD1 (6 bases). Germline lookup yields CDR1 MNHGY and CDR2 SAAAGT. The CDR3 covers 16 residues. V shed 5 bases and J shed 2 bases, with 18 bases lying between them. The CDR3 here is CASSLSGGQTNYGYTF. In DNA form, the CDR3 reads TGTGCCAGCAGTCTCTCTGGTGGACAGACGAACTATGGCTACACCTTC.

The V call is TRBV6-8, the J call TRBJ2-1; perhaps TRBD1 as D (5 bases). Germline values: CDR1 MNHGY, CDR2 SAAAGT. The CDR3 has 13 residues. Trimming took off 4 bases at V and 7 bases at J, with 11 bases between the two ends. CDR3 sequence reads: CASSFQGGNEQFF. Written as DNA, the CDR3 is TGTGCCAGCAGTTTCCAGGGTGGAAATGAGCAGTTCTTC.

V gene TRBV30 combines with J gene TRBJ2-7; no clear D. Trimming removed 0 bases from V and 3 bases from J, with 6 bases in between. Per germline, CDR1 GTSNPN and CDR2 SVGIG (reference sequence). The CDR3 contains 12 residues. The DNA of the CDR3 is TGTGCCTGGAGTGTACAGCTCTACGAGCAGTACTTC. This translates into CAWSVQLYEQYF.

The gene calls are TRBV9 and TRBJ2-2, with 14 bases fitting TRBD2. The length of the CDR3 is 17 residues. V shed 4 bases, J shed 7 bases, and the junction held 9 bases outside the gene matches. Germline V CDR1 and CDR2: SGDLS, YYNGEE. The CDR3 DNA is TGTGCCAGCAGCCCTACCGGGACTAGCGGGAGCGTCGGGGAGCTGTTTTTT. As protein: CASSPTGTSGSVGELFF.

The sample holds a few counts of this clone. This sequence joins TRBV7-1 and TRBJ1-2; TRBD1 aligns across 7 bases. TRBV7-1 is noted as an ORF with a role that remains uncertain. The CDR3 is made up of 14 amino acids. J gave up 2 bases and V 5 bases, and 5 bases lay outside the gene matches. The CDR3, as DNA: TGTGCCAGCAGCGCCGGGACAGCAAACTATGGCTACACCTTC. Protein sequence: CASSAGTANYGYTF.

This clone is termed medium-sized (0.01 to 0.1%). CDR3 DNA: TGTGCCACCCGGGGACAAGACACCGGGGAGCTGTTTTTT. Protein: CATRGQDTGELFF. This rearrangement joins TRBV12-5 to TRBJ2-2; weak D call: TRBD1 (6 bases). The CDR3 length is 13 residues. Germline loops: CDR1 LGHNT, CDR2 FRNRAP.

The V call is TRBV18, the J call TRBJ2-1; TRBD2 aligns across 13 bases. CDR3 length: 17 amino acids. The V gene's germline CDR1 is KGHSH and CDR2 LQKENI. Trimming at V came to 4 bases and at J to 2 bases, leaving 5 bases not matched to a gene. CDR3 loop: CASSRRTSGSTYNEQFF. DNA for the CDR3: TGTGCCAGCTCACGGAGGACTAGCGGGAGCACCTACAATGAGCAGTTCTTC.

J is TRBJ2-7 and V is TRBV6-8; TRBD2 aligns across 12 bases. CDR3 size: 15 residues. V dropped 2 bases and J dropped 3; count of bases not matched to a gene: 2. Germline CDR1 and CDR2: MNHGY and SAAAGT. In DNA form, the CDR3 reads TGTGCCAGCAGTTACGTGGGACTAGCGGGCTACGAGCAGTACTTC. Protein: CASSYVGLAGYEQYF.

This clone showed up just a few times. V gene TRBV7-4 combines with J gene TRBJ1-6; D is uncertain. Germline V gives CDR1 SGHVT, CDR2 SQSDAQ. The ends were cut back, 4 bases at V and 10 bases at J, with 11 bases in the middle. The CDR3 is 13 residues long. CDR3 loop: CASSSLERSPLHF. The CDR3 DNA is TGTGCCAGCAGCTCCCTGGAGCGCTCACCCCTCCACTTT.

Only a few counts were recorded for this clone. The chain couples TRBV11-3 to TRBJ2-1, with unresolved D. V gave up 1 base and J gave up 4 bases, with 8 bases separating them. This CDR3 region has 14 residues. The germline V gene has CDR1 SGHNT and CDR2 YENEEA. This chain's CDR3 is CASSLGGGYNEQFF. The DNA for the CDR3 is TGTGCCAGCAGCTTAGGTGGCGGTTACAATGAGCAGTTCTTC.

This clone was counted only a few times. The CDR3 DNA sequence: TGTGCCAGCAGCACCCGGACTAGCGGAAACTACAATGAGCAGTTCTTC. Encoded protein: CASSTRTSGNYNEQFF. The chain carries TRBV11-3 and TRBJ2-1; 10 nucleotides agree with TRBD2. In germline, CDR1 is SGHNT, CDR2 YENEEA. The CDR3 is 16 residues long. V shed 5 bases and J 3 bases; nucleotides not matched to a gene: 7.

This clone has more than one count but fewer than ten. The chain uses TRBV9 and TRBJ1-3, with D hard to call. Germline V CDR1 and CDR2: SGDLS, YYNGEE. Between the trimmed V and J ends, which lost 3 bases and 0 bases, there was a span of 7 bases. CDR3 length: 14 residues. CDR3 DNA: TGTGCCAGCAGCGCCCAACCCTCTGGAAACACCATATATTTT. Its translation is CASSAQPSGNTIYF. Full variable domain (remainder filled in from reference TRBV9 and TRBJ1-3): DSGVTQTPKHLITATGQRVTLRCSPRSGDLSVYWYQQSLDQGLQFLIQYYNGEERAKGNILERFSAQQFPDLHSELNLSSLELGDSALYFCASSAQPSGNTIYFGEGSWLTVV.

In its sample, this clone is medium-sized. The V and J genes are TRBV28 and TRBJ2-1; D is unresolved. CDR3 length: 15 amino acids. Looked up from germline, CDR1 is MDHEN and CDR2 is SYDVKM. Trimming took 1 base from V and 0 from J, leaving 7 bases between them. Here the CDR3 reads CASSLSIASYNEQFF. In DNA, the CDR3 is TGTGCCAGCAGTTTATCCATAGCCTCCTACAATGAGCAGTTCTTC.

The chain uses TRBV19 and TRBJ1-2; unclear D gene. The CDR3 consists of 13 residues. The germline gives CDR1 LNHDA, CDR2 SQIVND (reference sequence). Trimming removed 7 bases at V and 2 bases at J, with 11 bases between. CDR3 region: CASTLQSNYGYTF. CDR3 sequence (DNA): TGTGCCAGTACACTACAGTCAAACTATGGCTACACCTTC. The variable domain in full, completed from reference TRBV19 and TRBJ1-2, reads DGGITQSPKYLFRKEGQNVTLSCEQNLNHDAMYWYRQDPGQGLRLIYYSQIVNDFQKGDIAEGYSVSREKKESFPLTVTSAQKNPTAFYLCASTLQSNYGYTFGSGTRLTVV.

This CDR3 reads CASSQVERVGGTGELFF. The CDR3 DNA is TGTGCCAGCAGCCAAGTTGAAAGGGTCGGGGGAACCGGGGAGCTGTTTTTT. This chain joins TRBV11-1 and TRBJ2-2; the D gene is possibly TRBD2 (6 bases). The CDR3 runs 17 residues. Germline-derived CDR1 and CDR2 are SGHAT and FQDESV (reference sequence). Trimming removed 5 bases from V and 5 bases from J, with 21 bases in between. Supplemented by reference TRBV11-1 and TRBJ2-2, the full variable domain reads EAEVAQSPRYKITEKSQAVAFWCDPISGHATLYWYRQILGQGPELLVQFQDESVVDDSQLPKDRFSAERLKGVDSTLKIQPAELGDSAMYLCASSQVERVGGTGELFFGEGSRLTVL.

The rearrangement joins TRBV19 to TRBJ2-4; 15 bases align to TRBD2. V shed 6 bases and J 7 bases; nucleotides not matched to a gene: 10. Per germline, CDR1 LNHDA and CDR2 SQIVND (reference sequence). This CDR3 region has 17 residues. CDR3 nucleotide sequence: TGTGCCAGTAGACCTAAGGGACTAGCGGGAGGTTTTAACATTCAGTACTTC. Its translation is CASRPKGLAGGFNIQYF.

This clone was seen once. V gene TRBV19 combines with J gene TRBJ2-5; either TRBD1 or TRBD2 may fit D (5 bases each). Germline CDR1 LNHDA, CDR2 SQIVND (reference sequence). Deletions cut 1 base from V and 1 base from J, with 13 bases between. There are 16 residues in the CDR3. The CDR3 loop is CASSIAERDGQETQYF. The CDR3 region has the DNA TGTGCCAGTAGTATAGCAGAGAGGGACGGCCAAGAGACCCAGTACTTC.

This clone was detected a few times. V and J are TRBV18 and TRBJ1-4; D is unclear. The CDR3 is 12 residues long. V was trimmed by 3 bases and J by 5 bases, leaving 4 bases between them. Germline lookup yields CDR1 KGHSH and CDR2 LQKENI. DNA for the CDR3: TGTGCCAGCTCACCCCTAAATGAAAAACTGTTTTTT. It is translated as CASSPLNEKLFF.

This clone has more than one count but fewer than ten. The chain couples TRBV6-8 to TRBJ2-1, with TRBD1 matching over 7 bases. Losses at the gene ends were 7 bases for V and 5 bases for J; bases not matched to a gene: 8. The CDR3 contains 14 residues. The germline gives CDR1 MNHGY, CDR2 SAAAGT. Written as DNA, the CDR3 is TGTGCCAGCACGGCACAGGGGACCCACAATGAGCAGTTCTTC. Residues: CASTAQGTHNEQFF.

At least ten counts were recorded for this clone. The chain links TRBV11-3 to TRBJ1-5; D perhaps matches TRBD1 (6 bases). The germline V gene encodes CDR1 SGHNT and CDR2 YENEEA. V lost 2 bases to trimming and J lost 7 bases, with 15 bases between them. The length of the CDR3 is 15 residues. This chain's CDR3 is CASSLSGGARQPQHF. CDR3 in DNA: TGTGCCAGCAGCTTAAGTGGGGGGGCCAGGCAGCCCCAGCATTTT.

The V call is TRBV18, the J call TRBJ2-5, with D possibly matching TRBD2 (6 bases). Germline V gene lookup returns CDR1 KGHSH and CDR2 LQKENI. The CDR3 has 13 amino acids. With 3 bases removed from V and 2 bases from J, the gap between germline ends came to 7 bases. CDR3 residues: CASSPGLQETQYF. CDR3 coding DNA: TGTGCCAGCTCACCTGGACTACAAGAGACCCAGTACTTC.

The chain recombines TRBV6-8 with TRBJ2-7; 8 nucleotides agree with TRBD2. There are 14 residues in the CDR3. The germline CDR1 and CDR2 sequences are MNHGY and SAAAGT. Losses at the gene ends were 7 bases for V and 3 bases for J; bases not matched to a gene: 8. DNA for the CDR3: TGTGCCAGCACGCCGGGAGGGGAGGTCTACGAGCAGTACTTC. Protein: CASTPGGEVYEQYF.

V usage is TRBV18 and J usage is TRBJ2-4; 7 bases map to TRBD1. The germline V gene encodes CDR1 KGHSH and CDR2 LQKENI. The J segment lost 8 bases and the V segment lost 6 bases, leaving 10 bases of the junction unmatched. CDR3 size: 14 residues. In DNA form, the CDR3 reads TGTGCCAGCTCGCCCAGTCCAACAGGGGACATTCAGTACTTC. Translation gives CASSPSPTGDIQYF.